These T cell receptor beta chains were read from a single sample in a study of identical twins. TCRdb reanalysed the 5' RACE reads using MiXCR and keeps one entry per CDR3 protein. This sample has fewer than 800,000 distinct CDR3 sequences, with just over 7% found just once. These sequences were also reported in another study, on yellow fever vaccine responses in identical twins.

The specimen was PBMCs. Every receptor here comes from a woman between 18 and 29 years old in good health. Both conserved end residues are part of each CDR3. D genes are given only for firm matches. The size of a clone is reported for some rows only, either as once, few or many, or as a class for expanded clones.

>TRBD1|TRBJ1-2|.|TRBV3-1|15
TGTGCCAGCAGCCAGACGGGACAGGGGCTTTATGGCTACACCTTC
CASSQTGQGLYGYTF
>TRBD1|TRBJ2-3|few|TRBV14|13
TGTGCCAGCCAGGACAGGGTTTTTGATACGCAGTATTTT
CASQDRVFDTQYF
>.|TRBJ2-7|many|TRBV29-1|13
TGCAGCGTTGAGCCCAAAGACACCTACGAGCAGTACTTC
CSVEPKDTYEQYF
>.|TRBJ2-7|many|TRBV12-3/TRBV12-4|10
TGTGCCAGCAAGGGCTACGAGCAGTACTTC
CASKGYEQYF
>.|TRBJ2-1|.|TRBV6-1|12
TGTGCCAGCAGTGAGTTGCCCCATGAGCAGTTCTTC
CASSELPHEQFF
>.|TRBJ1-5|few|TRBV20-1|13
TGCAGTGCTAGGGGGGACGGTAATCAGCCCCAGCATTTT
CSARGDGNQPQHF
>.|TRBJ2-4|few|TRBV5-1|16
TGCGCCAGCAGCTTGTTTGCCGGAGGGCTGCAAAACATTCAGTACTTC
CASSLFAGGLQNIQYF
>.|TRBJ2-5|.|TRBV9|14
TGTGCCAGCTCGCCCGACGGGGCGACGGAGACCCAGTACTTC
CASSPDGATETQYF
>.|TRBJ1-1|few|TRBV6-5|13
TGTGCCAGCAGTTCTCCAAGGGACACTGAAGCTTTCTTT
CASSSPRDTEAFF
>TRBD1|TRBJ1-1|.|TRBV5-1|14
TGCGCCAGCAGCTTAATGACAGGGGACACTGAAGCTTTCTTT
CASSLMTGDTEAFF
>TRBD2|TRBJ2-1|many|TRBV10-3|16
TGTGCCATCAAAGGCGTCGGGACTAGCGTCGGTGATGAGCAGTTCTTC
CAIKGVGTSVGDEQFF
>TRBD2|TRBJ2-5|.|TRBV5-1|14
TGCGCCAGCAGTAGTGGCGGGGGATTTGAGACCCAGTACTTC
CASSSGGGFETQYF
>TRBD2|TRBJ2-3|few|TRBV20-1|14
TGCAGTGCTGGGCTCCTAGCGGGCACAGATACGCAGTATTTT
CSAGLLAGTDTQYF
>.|TRBJ2-1|few|TRBV3-1|18
TGTGCCAGCAGCCCCTCGGGTTCGGGACCGGGCCCGTACAATGAGCAGTTCTTC
CASSPSGSGPGPYNEQFF
>.|TRBJ2-1|many|TRBV7-9|14
TGTGCCAGCAGCTTAGTCCGAACCTACAATGAGCAGTTCTTC
CASSLVRTYNEQFF
>.|TRBJ2-1|.|TRBV5-1|16
TGCGCCAGCAGCCCCCCGTCTGGGCACGGCCTAATTGAGCAGTTCTTC
CASSPPSGHGLIEQFF
>.|TRBJ1-2|many|TRBV29-1|11
TGCAGCGCAACAGAGAACTATGGCTACACCTTC
CSATENYGYTF
>.|TRBJ2-2|.|TRBV6-2/TRBV6-3|16
TGTGCCAGCAGTTACTCCAGCAGGGGATGGAACGGGGAGCTGTTTTTT
CASSYSSRGWNGELFF
>.|TRBJ2-5|many|TRBV5-5|14
TGTGCCAGCAGCATAGTTGGGCCGGGAGAGACCCAGTACTTC
CASSIVGPGETQYF
>TRBD1|TRBJ2-7|many|TRBV6-1|16
TGTGCCAGCAGTACGCCGACAGGGGGGTCCAATTACGAGCAGTACTTC
CASSTPTGGSNYEQYF
>.|TRBJ2-2|few|TRBV11-2|13
TGTGCCAGCACTCAGGGTACCACCGGGGAGCTGTTTTTT
CASTQGTTGELFF
>.|TRBJ2-3|few|TRBV20-1|13
TGCAGTGCTAGTTTAGGTCCGCCAGATACGCAGTATTTT
CSASLGPPDTQYF
>.|TRBJ2-4|few|TRBV2|18
TGTGCCAGCAGTACTCCCACCTATGGTCTGATTGAAGCAAACATTCAGTACTTC
CASSTPTYGLIEANIQYF
>.|TRBJ1-1|.|TRBV7-9|11
TGTGCCGTAGAGGTGAACACTGAAGCTTTCTTT
CAVEVNTEAFF
>.|TRBJ1-2|.|TRBV27|17
TGTGCCAGCAGTTTGATGGCCGCCGGCGGTTCTAACTATGGCTACACCTTC
CASSLMAAGGSNYGYTF
>TRBD2|TRBJ2-2|.|TRBV5-4|17
TGTGCCAGCAGTGGGACTAGCGGGAGTCTTGACACCGGGGAGCTGTTTTTT
CASSGTSGSLDTGELFF
>TRBD2|TRBJ2-1|many|TRBV29-1|17
TGCAGCGTTGAAGACCTTAGCGGGTCGAGCTCCTACAATGAGCAGTTCTTC
CSVEDLSGSSSYNEQFF
>.|TRBJ1-5|many|TRBV29-1|13
TGCAGCACCCTCGGGCCCGGCAATCAGCCCCAGCATTTT
CSTLGPGNQPQHF
>.|TRBJ1-1|few|TRBV5-1|14
TGCGCCAGCAGCTTCCCAGACAGATCCACTGAAGCTTTCTTT
CASSFPDRSTEAFF